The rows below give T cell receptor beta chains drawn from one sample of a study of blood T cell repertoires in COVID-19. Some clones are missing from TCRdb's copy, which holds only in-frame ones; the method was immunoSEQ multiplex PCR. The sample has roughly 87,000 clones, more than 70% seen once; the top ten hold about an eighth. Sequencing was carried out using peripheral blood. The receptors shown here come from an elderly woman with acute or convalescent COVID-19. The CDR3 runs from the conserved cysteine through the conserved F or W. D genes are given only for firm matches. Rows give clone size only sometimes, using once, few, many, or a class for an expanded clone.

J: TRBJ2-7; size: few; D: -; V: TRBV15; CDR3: CATSRSQDRSEQYF; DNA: TGTGCCACCAGCAGGAGTCAGGACAGATCCGAGCAGTACTTC
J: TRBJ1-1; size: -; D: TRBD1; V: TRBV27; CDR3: CASNSGQEAFF; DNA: TGTGCCAGCAACTCGGGACAGGAAGCTTTCTTT
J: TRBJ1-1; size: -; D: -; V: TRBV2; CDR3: CASGTVRNTEAFF; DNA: TGTGCCAGCGGTACAGTCAGGAACACTGAAGCTTTCTTT
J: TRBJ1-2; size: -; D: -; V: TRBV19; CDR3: CASSIEGRYYGYTF; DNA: TGTGCCAGTAGTATAGAGGGCAGATACTATGGCTACACCTTC
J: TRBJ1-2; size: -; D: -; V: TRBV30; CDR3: CAWSRRGTYGYTF; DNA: TGTGCCTGGAGTCGGCGGGGCACCTATGGCTACACCTTC
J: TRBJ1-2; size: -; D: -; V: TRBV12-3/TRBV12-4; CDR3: CASSLRLRGGYTF; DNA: TGTGCCAGCAGTTTAAGGCTAAGAGGTGGCTACACCTTC
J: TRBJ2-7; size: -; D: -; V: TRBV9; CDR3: CASSPQGGSGEQYF; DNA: TGTGCCAGCAGCCCTCAGGGGGGCTCGGGCGAGCAGTACTTC
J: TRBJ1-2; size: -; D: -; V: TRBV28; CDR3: CASTSGGIKGYTF; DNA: TGTGCCAGCACCTCCGGGGGGATTAAGGGCTACACCTTC
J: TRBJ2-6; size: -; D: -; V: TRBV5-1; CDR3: CASSFFGVALASGANVLTF; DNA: TGCGCCAGCAGCTTCTTCGGGGTCGCCCTCGCTTCTGGGGCCAACGTCCTGACTTTC
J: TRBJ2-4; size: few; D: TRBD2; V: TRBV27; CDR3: CASSWTARRGTKNIQYF; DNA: TGTGCCAGCAGTTGGACCGCTAGGCGGGGGACCAAAAACATTCAGTACTTC
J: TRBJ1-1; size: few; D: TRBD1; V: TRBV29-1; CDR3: CSVDGTVNTEAFF; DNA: TGCAGCGTTGACGGGACAGTCAACACTGAAGCTTTCTTT
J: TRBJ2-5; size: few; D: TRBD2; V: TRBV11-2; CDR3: CASSLLAGGGETQYF; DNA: TGTGCCAGCAGCTTACTAGCGGGGGGTGGAGAGACCCAGTACTTC
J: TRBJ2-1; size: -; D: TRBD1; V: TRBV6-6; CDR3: CASSQGVYNEQFF; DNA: TGTGCCAGCAGTCAGGGGGTCTACAATGAGCAGTTCTTC
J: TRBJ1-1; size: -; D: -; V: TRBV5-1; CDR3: CASRVSLNTEAFF; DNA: TGCGCCAGCAGGGTGAGCCTGAACACTGAAGCTTTCTTT
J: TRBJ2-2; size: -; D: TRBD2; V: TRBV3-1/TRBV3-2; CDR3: CASSQSSGGAESVVRTGELFF; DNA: TGTGCCAGCAGCCAATCGAGCGGGGGGGCAGAGTCGGTTGTTCGCACCGGGGAGCTGTTTTTT
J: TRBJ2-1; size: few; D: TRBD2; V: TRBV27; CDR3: CASWASGGNEQFF; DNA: TGTGCCAGCTGGGCTAGCGGGGGTAACGAGCAGTTCTTC
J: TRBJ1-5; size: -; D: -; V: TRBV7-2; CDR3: CASSLQGTSNQPQHF; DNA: TGTGCCAGCAGCCTCCAGGGGACTAGCAATCAGCCCCAGCATTTT
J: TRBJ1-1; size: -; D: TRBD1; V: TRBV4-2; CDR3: CASSQAIIAGDRGRVTEAFF; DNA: TGTGCCAGCAGCCAAGCAATAATCGCGGGGGACAGGGGGCGAGTCACTGAAGCTTTCTTT
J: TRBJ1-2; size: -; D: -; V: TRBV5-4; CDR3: CASSLRGGRIF; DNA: TGTGCCAGCAGCTTGCGGGGGGGCAGAATTTTC
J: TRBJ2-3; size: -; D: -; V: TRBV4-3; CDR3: CASSQDGGGTDTQYF; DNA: TGCGCCAGCAGCCAAGACGGAGGCGGCACAGATACGCAGTATTTT
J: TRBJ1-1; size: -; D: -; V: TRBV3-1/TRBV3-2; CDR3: CASSQVFGPEAFF; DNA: TGTGCCAGCAGCCAAGTCTTCGGTCCTGAAGCTTTCTTT
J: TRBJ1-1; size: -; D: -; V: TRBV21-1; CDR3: CASSGGDMNTEAFF; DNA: TGTGCCAGCAGCGGGGGGGATATGAACACTGAAGCTTTCTTT
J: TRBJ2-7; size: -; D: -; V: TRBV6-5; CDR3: CASGPWRYEQYF; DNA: TGTGCCTCAGGCCCCTGGAGGTACGAGCAGTACTTC
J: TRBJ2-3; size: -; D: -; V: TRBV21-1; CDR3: CASSKELAGGPDTDTQYF; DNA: TGTGCCAGCAGCAAAGAACTAGCGGGGGGGCCTGACACAGATACGCAGTATTTT
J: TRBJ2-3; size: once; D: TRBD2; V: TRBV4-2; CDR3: CASSQETSGKDTQYF; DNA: TGTGCCAGCAGCCAAGAGACTAGCGGGAAAGATACGCAGTATTTT
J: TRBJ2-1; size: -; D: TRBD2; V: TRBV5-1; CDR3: CASSFRLAGGSYNEQFF; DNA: TGCGCCAGCAGCTTCCGACTAGCGGGGGGTTCCTACAATGAGCAGTTCTTC